This T cell receptor (beta chain) was profiled in a study of post-analysis software for immune sequencing data. Study-wide results and caveats: Under the F measure, samples that were prepared in one batch clustered strongly together. Among multiple sclerosis patients, normalized Chao1 diversity was significantly below that of controls. Patients carried roughly five TRBV segments more frequently than controls did, and TRBV5-6, TRBV5-1 and TRBV20-1 were among them.

In its sample, this clonotype was seen a few times. The antigen remains unidentified. TCR beta cDNA libraries had unique molecular identifiers. From roughly 1 to 10 million T cells, roughly 540,000 cDNA molecules were obtained. TCRdb used MiXCR to reprocess the PCR reads, holding one entry per CDR3 protein. The data contain hundreds of thousands of distinct CDR3 sequences, nearly 45% of them singletons. This CDR3 contains 12 residues. Trimming removed 5 bases at V and 11 bases at J, with 13 bases between. Germline assignment: CDR1 MNHEY and CDR2 SVGEGT. The sequenced material came from blood. This receptor was taken from a girl between 5 and 17 years old with multiple sclerosis. The rearrangement joins TRBV6-2 or TRBV6-3 to TRBJ2-1; tentatively, D is TRBD1 (6 bases). The CDR3 nucleotides are TGTGCCAGCAGTCTCCCCGGGACAAAGCAGTTCTTC. This translates into CASSLPGTKQFF.